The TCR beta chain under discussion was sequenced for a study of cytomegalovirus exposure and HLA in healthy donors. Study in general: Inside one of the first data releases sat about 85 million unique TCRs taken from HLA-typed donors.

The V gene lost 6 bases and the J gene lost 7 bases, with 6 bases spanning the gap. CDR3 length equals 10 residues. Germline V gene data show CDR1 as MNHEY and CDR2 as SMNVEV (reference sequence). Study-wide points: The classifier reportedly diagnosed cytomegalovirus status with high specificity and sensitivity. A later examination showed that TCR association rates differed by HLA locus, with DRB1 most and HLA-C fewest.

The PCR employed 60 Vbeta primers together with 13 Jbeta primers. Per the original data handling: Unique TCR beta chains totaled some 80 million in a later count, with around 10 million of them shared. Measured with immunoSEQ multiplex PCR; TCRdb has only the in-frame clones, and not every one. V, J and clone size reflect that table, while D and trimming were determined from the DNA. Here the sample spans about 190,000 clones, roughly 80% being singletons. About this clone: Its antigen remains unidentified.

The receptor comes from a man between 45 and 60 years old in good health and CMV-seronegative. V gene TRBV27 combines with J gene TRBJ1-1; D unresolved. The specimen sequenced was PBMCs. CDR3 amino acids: CASRECEAFF. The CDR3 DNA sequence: TGTGCCAGCAGAGAGTGTGAAGCTTTCTTT.